This record looks at one T cell receptor beta chain sequence and its context. This record belongs to a study of blood T cell repertoires in COVID-19. In germline, CDR1 is MDHEN, CDR2 SYDVKM. The CDR3 has 12 residues. V lost 3 bases to trimming and J lost 11 bases, with 10 bases between them. The data were produced by immunoSEQ multiplex PCR, yet TCRdb's version contains in-frame clones alone and is incomplete. The sample consists of about 240,000 clones, 82% of them appearing once. Source material: peripheral blood. This clonotype originated in a woman in her 70s with acute or convalescent COVID-19. The chain recombines TRBV28 with TRBJ1-4; no definite D call. Here the CDR3 reads CASSLVTWKLFF. The CDR3 DNA reads TGTGCCAGCAGTTTGGTGACTTGGAAACTGTTTTTT.